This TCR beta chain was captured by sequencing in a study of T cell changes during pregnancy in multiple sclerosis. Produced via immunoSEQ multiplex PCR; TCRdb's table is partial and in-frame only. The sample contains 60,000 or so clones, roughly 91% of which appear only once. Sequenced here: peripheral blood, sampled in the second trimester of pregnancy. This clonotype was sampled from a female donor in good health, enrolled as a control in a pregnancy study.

Here the CDR3 reads CASSRLVTSGRNEQFF. The CDR3, as DNA: TGTGCCAGCAGCAGACTCGTCACTAGCGGGAGGAATGAGCAGTTCTTC. V and J are TRBV27 and TRBJ2-1; TRBD2 matches 12 bases. With 6 bases clipped from V and 7 bases from J, the junction kept 10 bases outside the gene matches. Looked up from germline, CDR1 is MNHEY and CDR2 is SMNVEV (reference sequence). The CDR3 loop spans 16 amino acids.